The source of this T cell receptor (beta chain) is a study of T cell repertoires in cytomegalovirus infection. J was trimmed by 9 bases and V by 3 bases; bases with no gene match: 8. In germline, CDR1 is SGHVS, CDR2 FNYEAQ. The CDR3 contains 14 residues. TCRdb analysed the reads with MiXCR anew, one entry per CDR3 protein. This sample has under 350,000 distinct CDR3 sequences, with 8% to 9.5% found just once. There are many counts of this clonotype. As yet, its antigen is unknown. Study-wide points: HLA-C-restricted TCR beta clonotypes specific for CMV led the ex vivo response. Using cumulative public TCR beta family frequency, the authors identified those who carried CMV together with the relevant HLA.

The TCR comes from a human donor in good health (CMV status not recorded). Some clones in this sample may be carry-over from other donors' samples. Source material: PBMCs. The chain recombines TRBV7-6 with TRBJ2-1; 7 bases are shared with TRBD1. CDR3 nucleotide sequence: TGTGCCAGCAGCTTCGACAACGACAGGGCTGAGCAGTTCTTC. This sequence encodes CASSFDNDRAEQFF.